This TCR beta chain was captured by sequencing in a study of neurological immune-mediated disorders. Using its own MiXCR run on the 5' RACE reads, TCRdb lists one record per CDR3 protein. Among tens of thousands of distinct CDR3 sequences listed, approximately 14% were seen once. The CDR3 has 13 residues. The V end lost 2 bases, the J end lost 5 bases, and 8 bases lay between the germline ends. Germline V lookup: CDR1 SGHRS, CDR2 YFSETQ. This clonotype was seen at least ten times. This sequence joins TRBV5-1 and TRBJ2-1, with D perhaps given as TRBD1 or TRBD2 (5 bases each). The receptor was derived from a woman between 50 and 59 years old in good health. Sample: PBMCs. Here the CDR3 reads CASSLLGDNEQFF. The DNA for the CDR3 is TGCGCCAGCAGCTTACTAGGGGACAATGAGCAGTTCTTC.